Below are 26 T cell receptor beta chains sequenced from a single sample in a study of regulatory T cells in long-lasting Graves disease. According to the study, TCR beta libraries were built with iRepertoire HTBI primers and CDR3-region Arm-PCR. TCRdb reanalysed the multiplex PCR reads using MiXCR and keeps one entry per CDR3 protein. The data hold around 400,000 distinct CDR3 sequences, with about 11% observed a single time. The time point here: newly diagnosed GD, antithyroid drugs for less than 3 months. RNA isolated from PBMCs was used to make the TCR library. The same data also contributed to another study, on T cells in Graves' hyperthyroidism and ophthalmopathy.

The specimen comprised peripheral blood mononuclear cells (PBMCs), sampled at new diagnosis, from a patient treated with antithyroid drugs. The origin of the receptors is a woman between 18 and 30 years old with Graves disease.

This clonotype was seen only a few times. The rearrangement uses TRBV18 and TRBJ2-5, with D uncertain. There are 13 residues in the CDR3. V gave up 3 bases and J gave up 5 bases, with 10 bases separating them. Germline V gene sequence: CDR1 KGHSH, CDR2 LQKENI. DNA of the CDR3: TGTGCCAGCTCACCGTCGGGTTGGGAGACCCAGTACTTC. Encoded protein: CASSPSGWETQYF.

This clonotype was picked up many times. The J gene is TRBJ2-5, the V gene TRBV20-1, with D possibly being TRBD2 (5 bases). The germline V and J ends were trimmed by 5 bases and 1 base, with 20 bases remaining between them. The length of the CDR3 is 16 residues. Germline V gene data show CDR1 as DFQATT and CDR2 as SNEGSKA (reference sequence). CDR3 DNA: TGCAGTGCTGACTCCGTATTGACTGCGGGCCAAGAGACCCAGTACTTC. Residues: CSADSVLTAGQETQYF.

This clonotype was counted a few times. In DNA, the CDR3 is TGTGCCAGCAGCTTGGGATTAGCGGGAGGGAGGAGAGCGACCCAGTACTTC. The encoded protein is CASSLGLAGGRRATQYF. The rearrangement links TRBV13 to TRBJ2-5; TRBD2 matches at 11 bases. In germline, CDR1 is PRHDT, CDR2 FYEKMQ (reference sequence). The trim removed 3 bases at V and 7 bases at J, leaving 13 bases unmatched. This CDR3 contains 17 residues. The variable domain in full, completed from reference TRBV13 and TRBJ2-5, reads AAGVIQSPRHLIKEKRETATLKCYPIPRHDTVYWYQQGPGQDPQFLISFYEKMQSDKGSIPDRFSAQQFSDYHSELNMSSLELGDSALYFCASSLGLAGGRRATQYFGPGTRLLVL.

The chain joins TRBV7-3 to TRBJ2-2, with TRBD2 matching 11 bases. Losses at the gene ends were 5 bases for V and 6 bases for J; bases not matched to a gene: 23. This CDR3 has 21 amino acids. Germline CDR1 SGHTA, CDR2 FQGTGA. CDR3 nucleotides: TGTGCCAGCAGCCCAAACTACCAACCGGGACTAGCGGACTCTAGCGCCGGGGAGCTGTTTTTT. This gives the protein CASSPNYQPGLADSSAGELFF.

This clonotype was detected many times. V is TRBV19 and J is TRBJ2-5; D may be TRBD2 (5 bases). Trimming took 5 bases from V and 5 from J, leaving 18 bases between them. Per the germline V gene, CDR1 is LNHDA and CDR2 is SQIVND (reference sequence). This CDR3 spans 15 amino acids. CDR3 nucleotide sequence: TGTGCCAGTAGTGCCCGGACGGGAAGAGCGGAGACCCAGTACTTC. This gives the protein CASSARTGRAETQYF.

This clonotype was counted many times. The CDR3 sequence is CSVETLPGLVYNEQFF. CDR3 sequence (DNA): TGCAGCGTTGAAACTCTTCCGGGACTAGTTTACAATGAGCAGTTCTTC. The V gene is TRBV29-1, the J gene TRBJ2-1; 8 bases are a match to TRBD2. J lost 4 bases, V lost 2 bases, and 10 bases had no gene match. The germline gives CDR1 SQVTM, CDR2 ANQGSEA. CDR3 length: 16 amino acids.

This clonotype was detected only a few times. V and J are TRBV4-1 and TRBJ2-2, with 9 nucleotides matching TRBD2. V shed 1 base and J 2 bases; nucleotides not matched to a gene: 8. The CDR3 covers 18 residues. Germline CDR1 reads MGHRA; CDR2 reads YSYEKL. CDR3 in DNA: TGCGCCAGCAGCCAAGGCGTTAGCGGGGGTTACAACACCGGGGAGCTGTTTTTT. Protein: CASSQGVSGGYNTGELFF.

This clonotype was counted at least ten times. J is TRBJ2-1 and V is TRBV6-2 or TRBV6-3, with D unclear. Germline V lookup: CDR1 MNHEY, CDR2 SVGEGT. Trimming shortened V by 7 bases and J by 4 bases, and 11 bases separated the two germline ends. This CDR3 is built from 13 residues. The CDR3 DNA reads as TGTGCCAGCACAAAGGGTCTATACAATGAGCAGTTCTTC. Its translation: CASTKGLYNEQFF.

There are many counts of this clonotype. The gene calls are TRBV5-1 and TRBJ2-2, with D unresolved. From germline, CDR1 is SGHRS and CDR2 YFSETQ. Deletions cut 4 bases from V and 6 bases from J, with 10 bases between. The CDR3 contains 13 residues. This CDR3 reads CASSRGWAGELFF. In nucleotides, the CDR3 is TGCGCCAGCAGCCGTGGATGGGCCGGGGAGCTGTTTTTT.

The chain combines TRBV19 with TRBJ1-1, with D hard to call. Germline loops: CDR1 LNHDA, CDR2 SQIVND (reference sequence). The CDR3 has 14 amino acids. V dropped 2 bases and J dropped 1 base, with 8 bases sitting between them. CDR3 sequence reads: CASSISPPNTEAFF. In DNA, the CDR3 is TGTGCCAGTAGTATATCCCCCCCGAACACTGAAGCTTTCTTT.

This clonotype was recorded at least ten times. As the CDR3 is not closed by the conserved phenylalanine or tryptophan, this likely results from a read error. The limits of the CDR3 on the DNA are not certain, so only TCRdb's listed CDR3 is given. The CDR3 is CASSFARDRWHL. V is TRBV7-2 and J is TRBJ1-1; TRBD1, the table's D call, lacks a check against the DNA. CDR1 SGHTA and CDR2 FQGNSA come from the germline V gene. The CDR3 length is 12 residues, termini included.

This clonotype was recorded a few times. The chain is built from TRBV5-4 and TRBJ2-7; D may correspond to TRBD1 or TRBD2 (5 bases each). This CDR3 is 14 amino acids long. V lost 3 bases, J lost 3 bases, and 13 bases lay in between. Germline lookup yields CDR1 SGHNT and CDR2 YYREEE (reference sequence). As DNA, the CDR3 is TGTGCCAGCAGCTCACCGGGACGGAACTACGAGCAGTACTTC. It specifies CASSSPGRNYEQYF.

This clonotype came up many times. The J gene is TRBJ1-1, the V gene TRBV19, with D hard to call. The germline V gene encodes CDR1 LNHDA and CDR2 SQIVND (reference sequence). V was pared by 7 bases and J by 1 base, with 4 bases between. This CDR3 comprises 11 residues. CDR3: CASKRNTEAFF. The DNA for the CDR3 is TGTGCCAGTAAAAGGAACACTGAAGCTTTCTTT.

This clonotype was counted many times. The chain has TRBV2 and TRBJ1-6, with 8 positions matching TRBD1. The junction had 5 bases not matched to a gene; V was cut back by 7 bases and J by 0 bases. Germline V gene lookup returns CDR1 SNHLY and CDR2 FYNNEI. This CDR3 is built from 16 residues. For the CDR3, the DNA is TGTGCCAGCACCCGACAGGGGAGCTCCTATAATTCACCCCTCCACTTT. Translation: CASTRQGSSYNSPLHF.

This clonotype was found many times. This chain connects TRBV7-8 to TRBJ1-5; 7 bases fit TRBD1. The CDR3 contains 23 residues. CDR1 is SGHVS and CDR2 is FQNEAQ in the germline V gene. The V gene end was trimmed by 0 bases and the J gene end by 3 bases; junction bases not matched to a gene: 26. The CDR3 region is CASSLARLSSRTGRTRNNQPQHF. As DNA, the CDR3 is TGTGCCAGCAGCTTAGCGAGGCTTTCAAGTAGGACAGGCAGAACAAGGAACAATCAGCCCCAGCATTTT.

This clonotype was picked up many times. V and J are TRBV18 and TRBJ1-1; D is ambiguous. The CDR3 is made up of 14 amino acids. Deletions cut 2 bases from V and 8 bases from J, with 15 bases between. CDR1 is KGHSH, CDR2 LQKENI, per germline. The CDR3 DNA sequence: TGTGCCAGCTCACCAACTTCCGAGAGTCGAGAAGCTTTCTTT. It specifies CASSPTSESREAFF. Filled out from reference TRBV18 and TRBJ1-1, the complete variable domain reads NAGVMQNPRHLVRRRGQEARLRCSPMKGHSHVYWYRQLPEEGLKFMVYLQKENIIDESGMPKERFSAEFPKEGPSILRIQQVVRGDSAAYFCASSPTSESREAFFGQGTRLTVV.

This clonotype was recorded at least ten times. The chain has TRBV4-3 and TRBJ1-5, with 8 bases matching TRBD1. Germline trimming cut 4 bases from V and 4 bases from J; bases unmatched to any gene: 6. This CDR3 has 15 residues. Germline CDR1 and CDR2: LGHNA and YSLEER. The CDR3 DNA is TGCGCCAGCAGCCGAAGGACAGGGCCGAATCAGCCCCAGCATTTT. Amino acids: CASSRRTGPNQPQHF.

In its sample, this clonotype was seen a few times. This chain links TRBV24-1 with TRBJ2-2; no clear D. CDR1 is KGHDR, CDR2 SFDVKD, per germline. V dropped 2 bases and J dropped 7 bases, with 7 bases sitting between them. The CDR3 contains 13 residues. CDR3 in DNA: TGTGCCACCAGTGATTCTCGATTCGGGGAGCTGTTTTTT. Translating gives CATSDSRFGELFF.

In this sample, this clonotype turned up a few times. Sequence at one end of the junction differs from germline and may be a read error. J is TRBJ2-1 and V is TRBV11-3; the match to TRBD1 covers 8 bases. The CDR3 is 16 amino acids. CDR1 is SGHNT and CDR2 is YENEEA in the germline V gene. CDR3 in amino acids: CAGSLRRGQAYNEQFF. The DNA of the CDR3 is TGTGCCGGCAGCTTACGACGGGGACAGGCCTACAATGAGCAGTTCTTC.

This clonotype was detected a few times. The chain links TRBV13 to TRBJ2-3; no definite D call. Trimming removed 5 bases from V and 6 bases from J, with 12 bases in between. From germline, CDR1 is PRHDT and CDR2 FYEKMQ (reference sequence). The CDR3 covers 13 residues. In nucleotides, the CDR3 is TGTGCCAGCAGCCCCGGGCCCCGTGATACGCAGTATTTT. It translates to CASSPGPRDTQYF.

This clonotype was detected ten times or more. The chain employs TRBV5-8 and TRBJ2-1; a possible D gene is TRBD1 (5 bases). Trimming stripped 1 base from V and 0 bases from J, with 14 bases between. The germline V gene has CDR1 SGHTS and CDR2 YDEGEE. The CDR3 runs to 17 residues. In DNA, the CDR3 is TGTGCCAGCAGCTTGTGGCTGACAGTGAGCTCCTACAATGAGCAGTTCTTC. This gives the protein CASSLWLTVSSYNEQFF. The full variable domain, in which reference TRBV5-8 and TRBJ2-1 provide the parts outside the CDR3, is EAGVTQSPTHLIKTRGQQATLRCSPISGHTSVYWYQQALGLGLQFLLWYDEGEERNRGNFPPRFSGRQFPNYSSELNVNALELEDSALYLCASSLWLTVSSYNEQFFGPGTRLTVL.

This clonotype has ten or more counts. The gene calls are TRBV14 and TRBJ2-7, with 9 positions matching TRBD2. This CDR3 comprises 15 residues. Germline assignment: CDR1 SGHDN and CDR2 FVKESK. The junction had 8 bases not matched to a gene; V was cut back by 4 bases and J by 4 bases. This CDR3 reads CASSPQDSGSYEQYF. In nucleotides, the CDR3 is TGTGCCAGCAGCCCTCAGGATAGCGGGAGTTACGAGCAGTACTTC.

The chain employs TRBV11-2 and TRBJ1-1; D is ambiguous. The V and J ends lost 0 bases and 4 bases respectively, with 6 bases between them. Germline CDR1 reads SGHAT; CDR2 reads FQNNGV. The length of the CDR3 is 13 residues. The CDR3 loop reads CASSLDLGTEAFF. The DNA for the CDR3 is TGTGCCAGCAGCTTAGATCTTGGCACTGAAGCTTTCTTT.

This clonotype was found many times. The V gene is TRBV7-2, the J gene TRBJ1-1; D unresolved. Germline assignment: CDR1 SGHTA and CDR2 FQGNSA. The CDR3 runs 15 residues. Trimming cost V 5 bases and J 2 bases, with 15 bases left between them. Here the CDR3 reads CASSPLGPTNTEAFF. CDR3 coding DNA: TGTGCCAGCAGCCCGCTCGGGCCGACCAACACTGAAGCTTTCTTT. The full variable domain, completed using reference TRBV7-2 and TRBJ1-1, is GAGVSQSPSNKVTEKGKDVELRCDPISGHTALYWYRQSLGQGLEFLIYFQGNSAPDKSGLPSDRFSAERTGGSVSTLTIQRTQQEDSAVYLCASSPLGPTNTEAFFGQGTRLTVV.

This clonotype was found a few times. It may be a read error: a sequence one base away is much more abundant. The J gene is TRBJ2-1, the V gene TRBV6-1; D not resolved. The CDR3 covers 14 residues. Germline V lookup: CDR1 MNHNS, CDR2 SASEGT. CDR3: CASSLAVIYNGQFF. In nucleotides, the CDR3 is TGTGCCAGCAGTCTCGCGGTAATTTACAATGGGCAGTTCTTC.

This clonotype was observed a handful of times. The rearrangement links TRBV6-2 or TRBV6-3 to TRBJ1-5; D ambiguous. CDR1 MNHEY and CDR2 SVGEGT come from the germline V gene. Deletions cut 1 base from V and 5 bases from J, with 9 bases between. The CDR3 extends over 14 amino acids. The CDR3 DNA follows: TGTGCCAGCAGTTACTGGGGAGGAGATCAGCCCCAGCATTTT. Protein: CASSYWGGDQPQHF.